The 9 T cell receptor beta chains below all came from one sample that was sequenced in a study of T cells after yellow fever vaccination. MiXCR was run by TCRdb on the 5' RACE reads, yielding one entry per CDR3 protein. The table includes 65,000 to 90,000 distinct CDR3 sequences, approximately 12% detected once. The material was CD8+ T cells not binding an NS4B(214-222) dextramer, sorted from PBMCs, obtained roughly 20 days after the first yellow fever vaccination. The receptors were gathered from a young man who received the YFV17D yellow fever vaccine.

The chain is built from TRBV4-2 and TRBJ1-6, with D perhaps matching TRBD1 (6 bases). The CDR3 consists of 14 residues. The V end lost 4 bases, the J end lost 7 bases, and 11 bases lay between the germline ends. Germline CDR1 reads LGHNA; CDR2 reads YNFKEQ. CDR3 nucleotide sequence: TGTGCCAGCAGCCGGGGGCAGTTGAATTCACCCCTCCACTTT. Encoded protein: CASSRGQLNSPLHF.

In its sample, this clonotype was seen a few times. The chain links TRBV5-1 to TRBJ1-5, with a weak D call TRBD1 (5 bases). Looked up from germline, CDR1 is SGHRS and CDR2 is YFSETQ. The V gene lost 5 bases and the J gene lost 4 bases, with 16 bases spanning the gap. The CDR3 loop spans 15 amino acids. The CDR3 region is CASRTGTGVNQPQHF. CDR3 sequence (DNA): TGCGCCAGCAGAACCGGGACTGGAGTTAATCAGCCCCAGCATTTT.

The rearrangement joins TRBV9 to TRBJ2-7; maybe TRBD2 (6 bases). Trimming pared 0 bases from V and 2 bases from J, leaving 9 bases between. Germline CDR1 SGDLS, CDR2 YYNGEE. The CDR3 contains 14 residues. The CDR3 nucleotides read TGTGCCAGCAGCGTAGCTTGGAGGGCCTACGAGCAGTACTTC. It codes for CASSVAWRAYEQYF.

The V gene is TRBV11-2, the J gene TRBJ2-2; D ambiguous. The germline gives CDR1 SGHAT, CDR2 FQNNGV. This CDR3 comprises 13 residues. The germline V and J ends were trimmed by 3 bases and 3 bases, with 5 bases remaining between them. CDR3: CASSFPDTGELFF. In DNA, the CDR3 is TGTGCCAGCAGCTTCCCCGACACCGGGGAGCTGTTTTTT.

This clonotype has more than one count but fewer than ten. V usage is TRBV4-1 and J usage is TRBJ1-1, with D perhaps TRBD1 (6 bases). Trimming stripped 1 base from V and 1 base from J, with 13 bases between. The CDR3 runs 16 residues. Germline V gives CDR1 MGHRA, CDR2 YSYEKL. CDR3 sequence reads: CASSQVARGANTEAFF. The DNA of the CDR3 is TGCGCCAGCAGCCAAGTTGCTCGGGGGGCGAACACTGAAGCTTTCTTT.

V is TRBV27 and J is TRBJ1-2; a weak D match, TRBD1 (5 bases). The CDR3 is 16 amino acids. Trimming stripped 4 bases from V and 5 bases from J, with 20 bases between. The germline V gene has CDR1 MNHEY and CDR2 SMNVEV (reference sequence). CDR3 sequence (DNA): TGTGCCAGCAGTTCCCGGGACGGAGAAGAAGGGTATGGCTACACCTTC. Its protein is CASSSRDGEEGYGYTF.

This clonotype is a singleton in its sample. The gene calls are TRBV9 and TRBJ2-7, with D perhaps TRBD1 or TRBD2 (6 bases each). V shed 0 bases and J shed 9 bases, with 16 bases lying between them. Germline loops: CDR1 SGDLS, CDR2 YYNGEE. The CDR3 length is 14 residues. The DNA for the CDR3 is TGTGCCAGCAGCGTAGCTTCGGGGGCCGGGGTGCAGTACTTC. It codes for CASSVASGAGVQYF.

This clonotype was counted many times. This chain joins TRBV7-8 and TRBJ2-7; D gene uncertain. The V and J ends lost 5 bases and 2 bases respectively, with 7 bases between them. The CDR3 has 12 amino acids. Germline CDR1 is SGHVS and CDR2 is FQNEAQ. The CDR3 coding sequence is TGTGCCAGCAGCAGGTCCCCCTACGAGCAGTACTTC. Its translation is CASSRSPYEQYF. The whole variable domain, remainder taken from reference TRBV7-8 and TRBJ2-7, is GAGVSQSPRYKVAKRGQDVALRCDPISGHVSLFWYQQALGQGPEFLTYFQNEAQLDKSGLPSDRFFAERPEGSVSTLKIQRTQQEDSAVYLCASSRSPYEQYFGPGTRLTVT.

Only a few counts were recorded for this clonotype. The chain employs TRBV6-4 and TRBJ1-6; TRBD1 matches 8 bases. Germline CDR1 reads MRHNA; CDR2 reads SNTAGT. The CDR3 contains 17 residues. With V trimmed by 6 bases and J by 6 bases, 13 bases remained unmatched. In DNA, the CDR3 is TGTGCCAGCAGCCCCAGGACAGGGCAGGTTTTTAATTCACCCCTCCACTTT. Encoded protein: CASSPRTGQVFNSPLHF.